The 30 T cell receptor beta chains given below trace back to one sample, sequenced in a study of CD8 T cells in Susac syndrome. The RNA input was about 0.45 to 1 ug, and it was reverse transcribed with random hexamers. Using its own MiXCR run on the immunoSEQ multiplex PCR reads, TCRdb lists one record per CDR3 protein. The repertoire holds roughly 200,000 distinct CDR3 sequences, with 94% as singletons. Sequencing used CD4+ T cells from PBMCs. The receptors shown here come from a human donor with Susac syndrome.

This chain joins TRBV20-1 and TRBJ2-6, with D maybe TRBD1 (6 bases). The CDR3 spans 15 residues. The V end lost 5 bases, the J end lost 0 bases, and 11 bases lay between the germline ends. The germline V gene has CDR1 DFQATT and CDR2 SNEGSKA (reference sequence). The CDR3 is CSARDTFSGANVLTF. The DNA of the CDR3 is TGCAGTGCTCGGGACACCTTCTCTGGGGCCAACGTCCTGACTTTC.

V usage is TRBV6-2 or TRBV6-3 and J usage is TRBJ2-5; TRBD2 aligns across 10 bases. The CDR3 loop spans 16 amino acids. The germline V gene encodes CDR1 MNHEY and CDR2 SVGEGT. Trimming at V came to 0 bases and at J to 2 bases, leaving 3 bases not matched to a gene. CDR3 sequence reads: CASSYSLAGDQETQYF. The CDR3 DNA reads TGTGCCAGCAGTTACTCTCTAGCGGGGGATCAAGAGACCCAGTACTTC.

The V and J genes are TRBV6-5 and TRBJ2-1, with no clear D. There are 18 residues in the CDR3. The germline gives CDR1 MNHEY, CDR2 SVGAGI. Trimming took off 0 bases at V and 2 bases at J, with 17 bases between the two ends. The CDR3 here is CASSYSRLKRKPYNEQFF. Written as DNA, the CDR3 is TGTGCCAGCAGTTACTCGAGGCTGAAAAGGAAGCCCTACAATGAGCAGTTCTTC.

In nucleotides, the CDR3 is TGTGCCAGCAGTGACCTCGGGACACAAAACATTCAGTACTTC. Translation: CASSDLGTQNIQYF. This chain uses TRBV6-1 with TRBJ2-4; maybe TRBD1 (6 bases). The CDR3 contains 14 residues. Germline V gene data show CDR1 as MNHNS and CDR2 as SASEGT. V lost 3 bases to trimming and J lost 5 bases, with 11 bases between them.

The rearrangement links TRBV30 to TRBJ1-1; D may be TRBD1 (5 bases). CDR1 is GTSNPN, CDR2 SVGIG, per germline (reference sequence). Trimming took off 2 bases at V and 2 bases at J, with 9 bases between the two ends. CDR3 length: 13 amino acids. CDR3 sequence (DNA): TGTGCCTGGAGTTTTCAGGGAAACACTGAAGCTTTCTTT. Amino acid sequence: CAWSFQGNTEAFF. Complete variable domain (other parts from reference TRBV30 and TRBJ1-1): SQTIHQWPATLVQPVGSPLSLECTVEGTSNPNLYWYRQAAGRGLQLLFYSVGIGQISSEVPQNLSASRPQDRQFILSSKKLLLSDSGFYLCAWSFQGNTEAFFGQGTRLTVV.

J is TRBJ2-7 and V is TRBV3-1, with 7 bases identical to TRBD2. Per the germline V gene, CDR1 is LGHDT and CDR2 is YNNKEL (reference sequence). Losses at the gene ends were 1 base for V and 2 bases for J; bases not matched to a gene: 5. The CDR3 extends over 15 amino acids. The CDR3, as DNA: TGTGCCAGCAGCCAAGGATGGGGGGGGGCCTACGAGCAGTACTTC. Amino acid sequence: CASSQGWGGAYEQYF.

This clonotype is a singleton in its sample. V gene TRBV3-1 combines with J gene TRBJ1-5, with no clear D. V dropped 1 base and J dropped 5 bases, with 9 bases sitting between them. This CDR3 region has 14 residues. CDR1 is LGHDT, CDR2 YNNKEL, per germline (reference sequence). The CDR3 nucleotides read TGTGCCAGCAGCCAAGGGCAGGCCCATCAGCCCCAGCATTTT. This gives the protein CASSQGQAHQPQHF.

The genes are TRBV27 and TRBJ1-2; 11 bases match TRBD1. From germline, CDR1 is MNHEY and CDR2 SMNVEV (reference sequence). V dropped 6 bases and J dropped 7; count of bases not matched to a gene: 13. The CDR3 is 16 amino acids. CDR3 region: CASSSWGTGGTGGYTF. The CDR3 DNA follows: TGTGCCAGCAGCTCTTGGGGGACAGGGGGAACGGGTGGCTACACCTTC.

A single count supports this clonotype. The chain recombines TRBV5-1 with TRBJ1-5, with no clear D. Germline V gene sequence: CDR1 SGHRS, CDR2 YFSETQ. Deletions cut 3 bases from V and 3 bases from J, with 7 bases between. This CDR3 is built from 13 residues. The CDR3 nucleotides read TGCGCCAGCAGCTCGGACTACAATCAGCCCCAGCATTTT. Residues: CASSSDYNQPQHF.

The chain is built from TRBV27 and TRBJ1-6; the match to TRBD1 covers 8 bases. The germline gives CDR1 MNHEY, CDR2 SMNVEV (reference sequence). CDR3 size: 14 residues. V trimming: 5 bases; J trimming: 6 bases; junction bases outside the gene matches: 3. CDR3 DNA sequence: TGTGCCAGCAGTGGCGACAGGGGTAATTCACCCCTCCACTTT. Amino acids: CASSGDRGNSPLHF.

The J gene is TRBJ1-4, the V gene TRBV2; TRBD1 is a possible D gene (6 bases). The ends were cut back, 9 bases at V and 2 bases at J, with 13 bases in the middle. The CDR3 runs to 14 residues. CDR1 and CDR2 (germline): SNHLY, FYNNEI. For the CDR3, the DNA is TGTGCCAGTGGGACACGCAGTACTAATGAAAAACTGTTTTTT. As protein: CASGTRSTNEKLFF.

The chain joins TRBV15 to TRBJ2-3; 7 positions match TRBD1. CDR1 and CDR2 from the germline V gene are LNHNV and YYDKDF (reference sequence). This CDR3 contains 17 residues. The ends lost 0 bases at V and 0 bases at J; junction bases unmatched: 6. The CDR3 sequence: CATSRDSTRGSTDTQYF. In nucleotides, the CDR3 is TGTGCCACCAGCAGAGATAGTACCAGGGGGAGCACAGATACGCAGTATTTT.

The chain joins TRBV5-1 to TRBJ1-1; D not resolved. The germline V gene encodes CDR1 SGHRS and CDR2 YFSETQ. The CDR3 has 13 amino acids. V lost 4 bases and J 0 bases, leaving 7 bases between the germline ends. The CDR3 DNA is TGCGCCAGCAGCATCAGGATGAACACTGAAGCTTTCTTT. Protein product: CASSIRMNTEAFF.

The CDR3 DNA reads as TGTGCCAGCAGTTTTAGAAGCCCCCTCCGGAGCTCCTACAATGAGCAGTTCTTC. It translates to CASSFRSPLRSSYNEQFF. The chain is built from TRBV12-3 or TRBV12-4 and TRBJ2-1; D is uncertain. The CDR3 has 18 amino acids. V lost 3 bases and J 0 bases, leaving 18 bases between the germline ends.

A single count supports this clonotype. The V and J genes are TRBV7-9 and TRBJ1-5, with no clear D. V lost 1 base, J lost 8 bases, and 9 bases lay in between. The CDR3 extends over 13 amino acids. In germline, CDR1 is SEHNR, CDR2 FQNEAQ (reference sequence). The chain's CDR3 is CASSLGQTEPQHF. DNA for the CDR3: TGTGCCAGCAGCTTAGGGCAGACCGAGCCCCAGCATTTT.

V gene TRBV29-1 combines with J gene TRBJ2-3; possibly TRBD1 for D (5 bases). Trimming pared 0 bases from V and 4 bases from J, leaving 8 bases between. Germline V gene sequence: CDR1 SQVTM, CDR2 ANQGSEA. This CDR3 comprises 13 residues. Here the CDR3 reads CSVEEGQSDTQYF. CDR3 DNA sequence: TGCAGCGTTGAAGAGGGGCAGTCAGATACGCAGTATTTT.

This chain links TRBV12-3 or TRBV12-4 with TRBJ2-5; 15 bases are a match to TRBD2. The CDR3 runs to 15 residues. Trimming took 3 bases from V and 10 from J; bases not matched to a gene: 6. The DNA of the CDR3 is TGTGCCAGCAGTTTCTCCGGGACTAGCGGGGGGAACCAGTACTTC. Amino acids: CASSFSGTSGGNQYF.

The CDR3 loop is CASSPGGPREAFF. As DNA, the CDR3 is TGTGCCAGCAGCCCTGGGGGTCCGCGTGAAGCTTTCTTT. The chain recombines TRBV3-1 with TRBJ1-1, with D perhaps matching TRBD1 (5 bases). CDR3 length: 13 residues. V was clipped by 4 bases and J by 7 bases, with 13 bases between them. CDR1 is LGHDT, CDR2 YNNKEL, per germline (reference sequence).

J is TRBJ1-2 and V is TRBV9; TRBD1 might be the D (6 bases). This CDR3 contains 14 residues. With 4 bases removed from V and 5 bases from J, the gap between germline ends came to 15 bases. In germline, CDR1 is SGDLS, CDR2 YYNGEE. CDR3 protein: CASSNHRADYGYTF. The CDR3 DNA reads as TGTGCCAGCAGCAATCACAGGGCGGATTATGGCTACACCTTC.

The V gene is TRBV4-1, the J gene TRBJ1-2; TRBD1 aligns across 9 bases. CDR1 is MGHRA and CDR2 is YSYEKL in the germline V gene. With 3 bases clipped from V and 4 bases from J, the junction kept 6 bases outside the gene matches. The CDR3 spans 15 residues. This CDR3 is CASSQPDRGAYGYTF. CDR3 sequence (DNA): TGCGCCAGCAGCCAGCCGGACAGGGGTGCCTATGGCTACACCTTC.

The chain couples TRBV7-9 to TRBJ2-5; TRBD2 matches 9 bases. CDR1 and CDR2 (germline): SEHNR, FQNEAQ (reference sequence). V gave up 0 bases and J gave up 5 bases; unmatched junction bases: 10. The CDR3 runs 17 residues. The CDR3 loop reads CASSLAEGLGLAETQYF. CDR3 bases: TGTGCCAGCAGCTTAGCTGAGGGACTGGGACTAGCTGAGACCCAGTACTTC.

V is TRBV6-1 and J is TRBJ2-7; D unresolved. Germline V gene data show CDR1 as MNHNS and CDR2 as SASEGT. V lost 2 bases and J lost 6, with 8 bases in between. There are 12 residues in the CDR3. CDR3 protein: CASSEPLSEQYF. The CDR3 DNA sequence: TGTGCCAGCAGTGAACCCCTTAGCGAGCAGTACTTC.

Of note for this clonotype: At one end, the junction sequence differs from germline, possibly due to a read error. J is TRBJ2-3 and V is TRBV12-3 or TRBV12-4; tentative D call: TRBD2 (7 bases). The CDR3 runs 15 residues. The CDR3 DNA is TGTGCCAGCAGATTAGGGGGGGAGATCACAGATACGCAGTATTTT. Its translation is CASRLGGEITDTQYF.

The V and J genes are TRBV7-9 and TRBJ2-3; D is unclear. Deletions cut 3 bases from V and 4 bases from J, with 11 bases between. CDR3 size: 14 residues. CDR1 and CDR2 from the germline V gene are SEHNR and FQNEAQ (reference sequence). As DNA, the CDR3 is TGTGCCAGCAGCTTGACCCAGTCTGCAGATACGCAGTATTTT. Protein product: CASSLTQSADTQYF.

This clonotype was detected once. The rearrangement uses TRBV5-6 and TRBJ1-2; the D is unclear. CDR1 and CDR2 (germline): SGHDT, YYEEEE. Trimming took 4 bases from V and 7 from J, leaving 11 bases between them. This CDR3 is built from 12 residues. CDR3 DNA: TGTGCCAGCAGCCCCTTCCTGTTTGGCTACACCTTC. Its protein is CASSPFLFGYTF.

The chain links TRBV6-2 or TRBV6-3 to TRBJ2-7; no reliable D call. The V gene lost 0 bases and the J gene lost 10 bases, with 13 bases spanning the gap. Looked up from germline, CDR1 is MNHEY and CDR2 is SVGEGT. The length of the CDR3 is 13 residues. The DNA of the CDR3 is TGTGCCAGCAGTTACTCGACGATAGGGAACCAGTACTTC. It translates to CASSYSTIGNQYF.

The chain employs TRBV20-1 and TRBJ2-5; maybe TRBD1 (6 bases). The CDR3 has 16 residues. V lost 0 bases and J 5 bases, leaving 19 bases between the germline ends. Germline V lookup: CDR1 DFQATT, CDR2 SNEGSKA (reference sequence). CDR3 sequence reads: CSARDPLTGGGETQYF. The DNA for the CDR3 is TGCAGTGCTAGAGACCCCCTGACAGGAGGCGGTGAGACCCAGTACTTC.

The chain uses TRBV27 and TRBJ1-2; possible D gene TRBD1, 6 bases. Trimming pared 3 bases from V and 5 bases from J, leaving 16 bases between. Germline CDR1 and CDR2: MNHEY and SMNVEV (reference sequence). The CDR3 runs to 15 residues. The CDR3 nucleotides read TGTGCCAGCAGTTTGGGTCAGGGGAGGAATTATGGCTACACCTTC. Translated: CASSLGQGRNYGYTF.

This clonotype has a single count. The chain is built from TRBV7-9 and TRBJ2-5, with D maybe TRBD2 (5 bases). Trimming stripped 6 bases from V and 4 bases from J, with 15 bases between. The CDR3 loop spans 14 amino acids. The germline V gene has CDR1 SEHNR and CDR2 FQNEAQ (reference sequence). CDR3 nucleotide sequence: TGTGCCAGCAGACCGTCGAGGGCTGGAGAGACCCAGTACTTC. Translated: CASRPSRAGETQYF. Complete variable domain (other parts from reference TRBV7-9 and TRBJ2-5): DTGVSQNPRHKITKRGQNVTFRCDPISEHNRLYWYRQTLGQGPEFLTYFQNEAQLEKSRLLSDRFSAERPKGSFSTLEIQRTEQGDSAMYLCASRPSRAGETQYFGPGTRLLVL.

The CDR3 sequence is CASKEGGGYTF. CDR3 sequence (DNA): TGTGCCTCCAAAGAGGGTGGTGGCTACACCTTC. This rearrangement joins TRBV10-3 to TRBJ1-2; D not certain. V was shortened by 11 bases and J by 7 bases, with 14 bases between the two germline ends. There are 11 residues in the CDR3. Germline-derived CDR1 and CDR2 are ENHRY and SYGVKD.